Below are 20 T cell receptor beta chains sequenced from a single sample in a study of blood T cell repertoires in COVID-19. Profiled with immunoSEQ multiplex PCR; TCRdb holds only in-frame clones, not every one. The sample lists approximately 240,000 clones, roughly 81% occurring once. The sequenced sample consisted of peripheral blood. The receptors were gathered from a middle-aged man with acute or convalescent COVID-19.

J is TRBJ1-3 and V is TRBV6-2 or TRBV6-3; D call uncertain. V shed 2 bases and J shed 0 bases, with 11 bases lying between them. The V gene's germline CDR1 is MNHEY and CDR2 SVGEGT. The CDR3 runs 16 residues. CDR3 in DNA: TGTGCCAGCAGTTACCCGGACGGACTCTCTGGAAACACCATATATTTT. It is translated as CASSYPDGLSGNTIYF.

This chain connects TRBV14 to TRBJ1-4; 9 nucleotides agree with TRBD1. The CDR3 covers 16 residues. CDR1 SGHDN and CDR2 FVKESK come from the germline V gene. V lost 0 bases to trimming and J lost 7 bases; unmatched junction nucleotides: 6. The CDR3 region has the DNA TGTGCCAGCAGCCAAGAAGGGACAGGGTATGGTGAAAAACTGTTTTTT. It translates to CASSQEGTGYGEKLFF.

This rearrangement joins TRBV14 to TRBJ2-2; D unclear. Germline V lookup: CDR1 SGHDN, CDR2 FVKESK. This CDR3 is 12 amino acids long. Trimming removed 3 bases at V and 6 bases at J, with 5 bases between. The CDR3 DNA follows: TGTGCCAGCAGCCATGACTCCGGGGAGCTGTTTTTT. This codes for CASSHDSGELFF.

The CDR3 DNA follows: TGCAGTGTAGAACCCCGGAACATTCAGTACTTC. Translating gives CSVEPRNIQYF. The chain combines TRBV20-1 with TRBJ2-4; D is unclear. V lost 7 bases and J 7 bases, leaving 11 bases between the germline ends. CDR1 is DFQATT, CDR2 SNEGSKA, per germline (reference sequence). This CDR3 contains 11 residues.

This sequence joins TRBV30 and TRBJ1-2, with a weak D call TRBD1 (6 bases). Trimming left V 4 bases short and J 8 bases short, with 35 bases between. The CDR3 runs to 19 residues. Germline values: CDR1 GTSNPN, CDR2 SVGIG (reference sequence). This chain's CDR3 is CAWKAGSQSGQFSYWGYTF. In DNA, the CDR3 is TGTGCCTGGAAGGCCGGATCTCAATCTGGACAGTTTTCATACTGGGGCTACACCTTC.

The chain recombines TRBV24-1 with TRBJ2-7, with TRBD2 matching over 7 bases. The ends lost 3 bases at V and 3 bases at J; junction bases unmatched: 7. The CDR3 extends over 15 amino acids. CDR1 and CDR2 from the germline V gene are KGHDR and SFDVKD. CDR3 coding DNA: TGTGCCACCAGTGATACCGGGACTACTGTCTACGAGCAGTACTTC. Protein product: CATSDTGTTVYEQYF.

In DNA form, the CDR3 reads TGTGCCAGCAGCCCCACCGAGACTAGCGCCTACGAGCAGTACTTC. Residues: CASSPTETSAYEQYF. The rearrangement links TRBV7-6 to TRBJ2-7; 8 bases align to TRBD2. V was clipped by 5 bases and J by 2 bases; unmatched bases: 8. This CDR3 is 15 amino acids long. Germline V gene sequence: CDR1 SGHVS, CDR2 FNYEAQ. The entire variable domain, with the rest obtained from reference TRBV7-6 and TRBJ2-7, is as follows: GAGVSQSPRYKVTKRGQDVALRCDPISGHVSLYWYRQALGQGPEFLTYFNYEAQQDKSGLPNDRFSAERPEGSISTLTIQRTEQRDSAMYRCASSPTETSAYEQYFGPGTRLTVT.

J is TRBJ2-1 and V is TRBV5-1, with a weak D call TRBD1 (6 bases). From germline, CDR1 is SGHRS and CDR2 YFSETQ. The CDR3 is 14 amino acids. V was trimmed by 2 bases and J by 6 bases, leaving 12 bases between them. CDR3 region: CASSFQLGGNEQFF. CDR3 nucleotide sequence: TGCGCCAGCAGCTTCCAATTAGGGGGCAATGAGCAGTTCTTC.

CDR3: CASSPGQANYGYTF. CDR3 nucleotide sequence: TGTGCCAGCAGCCCTGGGCAGGCTAACTATGGCTACACCTTC. The V gene is TRBV5-4, the J gene TRBJ1-2, with unresolved D. The CDR3 is 14 residues long. CDR1 SGHNT and CDR2 YYREEE come from the germline V gene (reference sequence). Between the trimmed V and J ends, which lost 4 bases and 0 bases, there was a span of 10 bases. The full variable domain, rest sourced from reference TRBV5-4 and TRBJ1-2, is ETGVTQSPTHLIKTRGQQVTLRCSSQSGHNTVSWYQQALGQGPQFIFQYYREEENGRGNFPPRFSGLQFPNYSSELNVNALELDDSALYLCASSPGQANYGYTFGSGTRLTVV.

The chain combines TRBV12-3 or TRBV12-4 with TRBJ2-1; D not certain. The CDR3 covers 12 residues. V was clipped by 5 bases and J by 10 bases, with 12 bases between them. The CDR3 reads CASSLPPEEQFF. The CDR3 nucleotides are TGTGCCAGCAGTCTTCCCCCTGAGGAGCAGTTCTTC.

This chain links TRBV10-3 with TRBJ1-5, with TRBD1 as a possible D gene (5 bases). Germline CDR1 and CDR2: ENHRY and SYGVKD. This CDR3 has 17 residues. Trimming removed 6 bases at V and 0 bases at J, with 18 bases between. CDR3 nucleotides: TGTGCCATCAGGGGCAGGGAAATAAGATTTAGCAATCAGCCCCAGCATTTT. Residues: CAIRGREIRFSNQPQHF.

The gene calls are TRBV29-1 and TRBJ1-2; D is uncertain. V lost 7 bases and J lost 8, with 14 bases in between. The CDR3 is 11 residues long. Germline-derived CDR1 and CDR2 are SQVTM and ANQGSEA. The CDR3 is CSATPTDGYTF. The DNA for the CDR3 is TGCAGCGCTACGCCGACTGACGGCTACACCTTC.

The V call is TRBV5-1, the J call TRBJ1-4; 8 bases fit TRBD1. The CDR3 is 13 amino acids. Germline V gives CDR1 SGHRS, CDR2 YFSETQ. Trimming at V came to 6 bases and at J to 12 bases, leaving 10 bases not matched to a gene. This CDR3 is CASNPTGQGELFF. In DNA, the CDR3 is TGCGCCAGCAACCCAACCGGACAGGGAGAACTGTTTTTT. Supplemented by reference TRBV5-1 and TRBJ1-4, the full variable domain reads KAGVTQTPRYLIKTRGQQVTLSCSPISGHRSVSWYQQTPGQGLQFLFEYFSETQRNKGNFPGRFSGRQFSNSRSEMNVSTLELGDSALYLCASNPTGQGELFFGSGTQLSVL.

This sequence joins TRBV19 and TRBJ1-6, with D unclear. Trimming stripped 8 bases from V and 7 bases from J, with 18 bases between. Germline-derived CDR1 and CDR2 are LNHDA and SQIVND (reference sequence). This CDR3 has 15 residues. DNA of the CDR3: TGTGCCAGTTCTCCCTATGCCCAAATGAATTCACCCCTCCACTTT. The encoded protein is CASSPYAQMNSPLHF.

This chain joins TRBV4-1 and TRBJ1-1, with D maybe TRBD1 (5 bases). This CDR3 spans 15 amino acids. Germline CDR1 reads MGHRA; CDR2 reads YSYEKL. Trimming took off 1 base at V and 1 base at J, with 10 bases between the two ends. In DNA, the CDR3 is TGCGCCAGCAGCCAAGTCGACAGACCGAACACTGAAGCTTTCTTT. Encoded protein: CASSQVDRPNTEAFF.

V usage is TRBV27 and J usage is TRBJ1-2, with D unclear. Trimming took off 2 bases at V and 4 bases at J, with 14 bases between the two ends. The CDR3 runs 15 residues. Germline assignment: CDR1 MNHEY and CDR2 SMNVEV (reference sequence). The CDR3 DNA sequence: TGTGCCAGCAGTTTAGCTGCAGGACTGGGCTATGGCTACACCTTC. It codes for CASSLAAGLGYGYTF.

The chain has TRBV18 and TRBJ1-1; TRBD1 might be the D (5 bases). This CDR3 is built from 16 residues. Germline V CDR1 and CDR2: KGHSH, LQKENI. The V end lost 4 bases, the J end lost 1 base, and 16 bases lay between the germline ends. The CDR3 protein is CASSQGPEQGNTEAFF. The CDR3 DNA sequence: TGTGCCAGCTCACAAGGCCCGGAGCAGGGGAACACTGAAGCTTTCTTT.

V gene TRBV4-1 combines with J gene TRBJ1-2; no clear D gene. This CDR3 has 14 residues. The V gene's germline CDR1 is MGHRA and CDR2 YSYEKL. Trimming pared 0 bases from V and 2 bases from J, leaving 7 bases between. CDR3 sequence: CASSQERGNYGYTF. The DNA for the CDR3 is TGCGCCAGCAGCCAAGAAAGAGGCAACTATGGCTACACCTTC.

CDR3 bases: TGTGCCAGCAGTGACTCGGACAGGGGGGGCAATGAGCAGTTCTTC. Translation: CASSDSDRGGNEQFF. This rearrangement joins TRBV6-4 to TRBJ2-1, with 10 bases matching TRBD1. Per germline, CDR1 MRHNA and CDR2 SNTAGT. Trimming at V came to 0 bases and at J to 6 bases, leaving 2 bases not matched to a gene. This CDR3 is 15 amino acids long.

This sequence joins TRBV9 and TRBJ1-2; TRBD1 agrees at 9 bases. The germline V gene has CDR1 SGDLS and CDR2 YYNGEE. Unmatched junction bases numbered 12, after V lost 4 bases and J lost 8 bases. This CDR3 has 15 amino acids. CDR3 amino acids: CASSSHIQGADGYTF. CDR3 DNA: TGTGCCAGCAGCTCACACATACAGGGGGCGGACGGCTACACCTTC.